This paragraph covers one T cell receptor beta chain sequence. Its antigen is still unknown. No much larger clonotype is one base removed from it; base qualities were not supplied. Library construction relied on 5' RACE. Data came from an Illumina HiSeq 2500. A second roughly 7 to 12 cycle PCR used a sample-barcoded 5' primer and a J-beta primer mix. A template-switch 5' adaptor carrying 12 random nucleotides introduced a unique molecular identifier onto each TCR beta cDNA molecule. At least 2.5 million CDR3-containing paired-end reads were obtained from each sample. First-strand cDNA was synthesized from all RNA with the Mint cDNA synthesis kit, primed by a TRBC-specific oligonucleotide. Following uracil-DNA glycosylase treatment, a first 18-cycle PCR with universal primers M1SS and BC2_uni_R was performed on all cDNA. The original methods were these. For normalization, 1 million high-quality reads, each with a distinct molecular identifier, were randomly selected from each sample. Reads sharing molecular identifiers were discarded rather than binned into consensus sequences. MiTCR, run with a Q25 quality threshold and the strictest error-elimination algorithm, handled CDR3 identification, clonotype clustering and error correction. A nonparametric unseen species model using Euler transformation provided a lower-bound estimate of total TCR beta diversity. TCRdb ran its own pipeline on the public reads, namely fastp trimming at Q25 and MiXCR clone calling, and kept in-frame beta chains. Identical CDR3 proteins give one entry, which carries the most common genes and DNA. These V and J calls originate from TCRdb's pipeline instead of the authors' own analysis. This sample comprises some 1.5 million distinct CDR3 sequences, about 42% of them detected only once. The biggest ten clones account for approximately 4.1% of the sample.

Sequences SGDLS (CDR1) and YYNGEE (CDR2) are obtained from the germline V gene. Trimming accounts for 5 bases at V and 1 base at J, while the number of junction bases matched to no gene is 7. The CDR3 covers 15 residues, taking in both the cysteine and the phenylalanine. Only the CDR3 DNA stays, 45 bases, in frame from base 1. These data are taken from a study of blood T cells in healthy people across ages (dated by TCRdb to about 2015). About the study as a whole: In model experiments, roughly one uniquely barcoded TCR beta cDNA molecule per two T cells was captured by template switching. Age-related changes in TCR beta repertoire diversity were measured in the study by deep sequencing normalized with unique cDNA molecular identifiers. To avoid experimental bias, donors of different ages were spread randomly across the sequencing lanes. Donors were grouped into four age groups: young (average roughly 16 years), middle-aged (less than 40), aged (around 62) and long-lived (just over 80). The study analyzed two additional independent replicas of 1 million unique cDNA reads from the same blood draw for two donors, one aged 18 to 29 and one aged 80 or older. Study-wide findings and limitations: There was a strong correlation between observed TCR beta diversity and the percentage of naive T cells measured by flow cytometry. Compared with the aged group, the long-lived group had more naive CD4+ T cells, fewer expanded clones and increased TCR diversity, suggesting age selection. Conclusive comparison of naive and antigen-experienced compartments was prevented by the profiling of bulk unsorted PBMCs. Total diversity estimates from one million sequenced T cells were considered lower bounds and underestimates. Because donor CMV infection status was unknown, age-related changes in expanded clonotypes were potentially confounded. Observed TCR beta diversity per million T cells fell roughly linearly with age, and a significant reduction was already apparent by age approximately 41.

Donors were roughly 40 systemically healthy Caucasian individuals from Russia aged about 6 to 100 years. Around 10 milliliters of peripheral blood were collected from each donor into EDTA-treated Vacutainer tubes. Ficoll-Paque density-gradient centrifugation was used to isolate PBMCs, with at least 6.5 million per sample. Total RNA, at least 6 micrograms per sample, was extracted from PBMCs with Trizol reagent. For every donor, flow cytometry on a PBMC aliquot measured the percentage of naive CD45RAhigh/CD27high T cells. The sequencing sample was made of blood. The rearranged chain carries TRBV9 and TRBJ2-3; 7 of the junction bases match TRBD2. The clonotype originates from a woman aged 18 to 35 in good health. The nucleotide sequence is given as TGTGCCAGCAGTGATCCTAGCGGTGGCACAGATACGCAGTATTTT. Translated, this is CASSDPSGGTDTQYF.